These T cell receptor beta chains were read from a single sample in a study of technical replicates of blood from several donors. Generated by immunoSEQ multiplex PCR, the TCRdb table keeps only in-frame clones and is missing some. The table lists 70,000 or so clones, approximately 89% of them singletons. The source material was PBMCs. Receptors originate from a human donor in good health. Some clones in this sample may be carry-over from other donors' samples. Each CDR3 is given without its conserved first and last residue.

j_call,v_call,cdr3_aa
TRBJ1-5,TRBV2,ASRGQASWEPQH
TRBJ2-1,TRBV5-6,ASSWGTSGGNEQF
TRBJ2-7,TRBV4-3,ASSQDSARTGGYSYEQY
TRBJ2-2,TRBV2,ASRGLAGTGELF
TRBJ2-1,TRBV29-1,SVDPTYGSGEQF
TRBJ2-1,TRBV4-2,ASSPGLAGAPKVSFFYNEQF
TRBJ2-1,TRBV7-9,ASSPGQGSNEQF
TRBJ2-4,TRBV6-5,ASSPGTPHIQY
TRBJ1-4,TRBV19,ASSALRTGPYEKLF
TRBJ2-7,TRBV19,ASSPGQGWSEQY
TRBJ2-7,TRBV6-6,ASSPDSSVYEQY
TRBJ1-5,TRBV19,ASSILRARQPQH
TRBJ2-1,TRBV19,ASRDRSYNEQF
TRBJ2-7,TRBV7-2,ASSSGLGFYEQY
TRBJ2-7,TRBV2,ASTFAGGPREQY
TRBJ1-3,TRBV9,AGFRTGVPRTGNTIY
TRBJ2-3,TRBV7-6,ASSQGTSGGGDTQY
TRBJ2-7,TRBV7-2,ASSRSGTSGIYEQY
TRBJ1-2,TRBV18,ASSQTGVNYGYT
TRBJ1-1,TRBV5-1,ASSLEVQGRGTEAF
TRBJ1-1,TRBV4-3,ASSQEYGRNTEAF
TRBJ2-7,TRBV4-3,ATFPGTGYHEQY
TRBJ2-5,TRBV4-2,ASRALAGGLRETQY
TRBJ1-6,TRBV27,ASSLAGDSPLH
TRBJ2-5,TRBV9,ASSQMGGGPQETQY
TRBJ2-3,TRBV25-1,ASTASAPPDTQY
TRBJ1-1,TRBV5-6,ASSLGQFTEAF
TRBJ1-2,TRBV30,AWSVLTGRLRYT
TRBJ1-1,TRBV5-4,ASSLINTEAF
TRBJ2-6,TRBV27,ASSFSAGANVLT
TRBJ2-1,TRBV4-3,ASSQDPQGSYNEQF
TRBJ2-3,TRBV11-1,ASSARTGYSTDTQY
TRBJ1-5,TRBV5-6,ASSSTGRGNQPQH
TRBJ2-6,TRBV4-3,ASSRKQGSGANVLT
TRBJ2-6,TRBV5-6,ASSLRQGLGANVLT
TRBJ1-2,TRBV6-5,ASSYSGQAYGYT
TRBJ1-1,TRBV6-1,ASSARAIMNTEAF
TRBJ2-1,TRBV6-5,ASSYGRVSYNEQF
TRBJ2-3,TRBV7-3,ASSTGTSLTDTQY
TRBJ1-1,TRBV11-2,ASSLARTGRVATEAF
TRBJ2-7,TRBV27,ASSRLQGSSYEQY